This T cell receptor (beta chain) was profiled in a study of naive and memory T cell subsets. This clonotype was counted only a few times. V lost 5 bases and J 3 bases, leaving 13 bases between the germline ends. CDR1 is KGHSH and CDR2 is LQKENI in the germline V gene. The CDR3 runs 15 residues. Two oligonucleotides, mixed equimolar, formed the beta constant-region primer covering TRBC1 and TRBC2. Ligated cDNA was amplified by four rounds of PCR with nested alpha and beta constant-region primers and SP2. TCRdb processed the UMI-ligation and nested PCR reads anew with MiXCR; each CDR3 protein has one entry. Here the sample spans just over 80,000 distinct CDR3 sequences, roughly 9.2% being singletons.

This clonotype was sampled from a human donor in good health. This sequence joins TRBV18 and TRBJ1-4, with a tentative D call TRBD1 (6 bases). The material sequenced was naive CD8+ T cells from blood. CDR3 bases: TGTGCCAGCTCAGCAAACAGGGCGGCTAATGAAAAACTGTTTTTT. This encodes CASSANRAANEKLFF.